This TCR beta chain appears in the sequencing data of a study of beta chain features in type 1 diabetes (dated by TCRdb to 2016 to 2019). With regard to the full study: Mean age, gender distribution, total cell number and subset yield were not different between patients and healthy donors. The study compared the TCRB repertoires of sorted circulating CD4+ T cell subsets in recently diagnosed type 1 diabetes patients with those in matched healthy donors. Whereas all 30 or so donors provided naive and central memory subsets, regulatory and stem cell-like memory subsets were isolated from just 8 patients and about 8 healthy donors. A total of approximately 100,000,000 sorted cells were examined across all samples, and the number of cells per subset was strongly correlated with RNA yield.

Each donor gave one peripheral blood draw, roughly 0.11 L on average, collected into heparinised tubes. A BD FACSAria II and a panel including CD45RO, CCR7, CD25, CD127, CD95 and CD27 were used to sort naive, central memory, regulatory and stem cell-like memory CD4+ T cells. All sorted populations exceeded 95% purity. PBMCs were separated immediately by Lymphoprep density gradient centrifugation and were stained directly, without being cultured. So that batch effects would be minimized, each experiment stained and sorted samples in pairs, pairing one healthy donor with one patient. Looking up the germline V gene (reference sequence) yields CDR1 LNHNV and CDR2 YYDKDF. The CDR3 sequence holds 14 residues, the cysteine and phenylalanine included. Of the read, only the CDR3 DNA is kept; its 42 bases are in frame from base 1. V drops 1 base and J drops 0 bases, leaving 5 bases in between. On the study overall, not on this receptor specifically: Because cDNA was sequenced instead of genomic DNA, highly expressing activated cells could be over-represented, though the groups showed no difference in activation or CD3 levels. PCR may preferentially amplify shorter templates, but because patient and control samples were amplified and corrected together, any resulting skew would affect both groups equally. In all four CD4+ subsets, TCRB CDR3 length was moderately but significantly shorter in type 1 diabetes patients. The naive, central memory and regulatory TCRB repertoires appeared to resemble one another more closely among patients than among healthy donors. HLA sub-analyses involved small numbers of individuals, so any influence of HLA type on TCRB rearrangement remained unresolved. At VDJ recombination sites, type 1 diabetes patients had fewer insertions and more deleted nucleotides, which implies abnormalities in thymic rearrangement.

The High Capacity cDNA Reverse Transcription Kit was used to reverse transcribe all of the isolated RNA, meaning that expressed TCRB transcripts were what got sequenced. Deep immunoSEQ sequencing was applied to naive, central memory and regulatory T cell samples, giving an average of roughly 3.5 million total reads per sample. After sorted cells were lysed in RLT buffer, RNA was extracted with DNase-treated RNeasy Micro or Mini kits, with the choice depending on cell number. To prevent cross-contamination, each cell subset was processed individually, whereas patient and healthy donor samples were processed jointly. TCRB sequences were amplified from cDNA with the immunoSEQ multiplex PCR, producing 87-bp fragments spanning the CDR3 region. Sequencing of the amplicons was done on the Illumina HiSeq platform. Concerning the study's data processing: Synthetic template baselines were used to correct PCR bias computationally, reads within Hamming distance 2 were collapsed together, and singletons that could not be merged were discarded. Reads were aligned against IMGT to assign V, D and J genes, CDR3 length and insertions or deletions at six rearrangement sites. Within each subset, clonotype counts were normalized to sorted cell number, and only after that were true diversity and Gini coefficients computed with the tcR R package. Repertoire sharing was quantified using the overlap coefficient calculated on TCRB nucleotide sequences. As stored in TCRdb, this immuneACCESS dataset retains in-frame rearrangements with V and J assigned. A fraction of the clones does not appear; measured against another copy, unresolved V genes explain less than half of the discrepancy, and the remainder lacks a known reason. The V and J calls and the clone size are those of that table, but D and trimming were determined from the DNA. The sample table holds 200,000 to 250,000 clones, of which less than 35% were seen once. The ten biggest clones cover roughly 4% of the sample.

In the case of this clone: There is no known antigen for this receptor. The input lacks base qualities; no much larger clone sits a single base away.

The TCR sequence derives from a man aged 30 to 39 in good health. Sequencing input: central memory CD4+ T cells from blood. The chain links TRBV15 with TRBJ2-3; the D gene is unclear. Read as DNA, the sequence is TGTGCCACCAGCAGAGTTGGCAGCACAGATACGCAGTATTTT. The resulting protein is CATSRVGSTDTQYF.